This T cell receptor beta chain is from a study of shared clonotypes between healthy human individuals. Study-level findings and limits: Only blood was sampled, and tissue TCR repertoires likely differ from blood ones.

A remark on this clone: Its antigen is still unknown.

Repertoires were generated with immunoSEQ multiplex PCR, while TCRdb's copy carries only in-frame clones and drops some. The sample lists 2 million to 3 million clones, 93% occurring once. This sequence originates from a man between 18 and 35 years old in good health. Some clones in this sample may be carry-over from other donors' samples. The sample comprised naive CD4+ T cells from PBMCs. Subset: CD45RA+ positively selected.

For the CDR3, the DNA is TGTGCCAGCAGTTACCAGCAAAACTACGAGCAGTACTTC. Its protein product is CASSYQQNYEQYF. This chain links TRBV6-5 with TRBJ2-7, with no clear D. CDR3 length: 13 amino acids. Trimming removed 2 bases from V and 3 bases from J, with 8 bases in between. Germline values: CDR1 MNHEY, CDR2 SVGAGI.